The rows below give T cell receptor beta chains drawn from one sample of a study of identical twins. TCRdb processed the 5' RACE reads anew with MiXCR; each CDR3 protein has one entry. The profile shows some 900,000 distinct CDR3 sequences, 9% to 15% of them singletons. This sample was also put to use in a study of yellow fever vaccine responses in identical twins.

Sequences were obtained from PBMCs. Source of these receptors: a woman aged 18-30 years in good health. CDR3s include the opening cysteine and the closing phenylalanine or tryptophan. The order of the fields is clone size, V gene, J gene, CDR3 protein. Not every row has a clone size; where given, it reads once, few, many or a size class.

>-|TRBV4-1|TRBJ2-7
CASSQPLSGRLGYEQYF
>many|TRBV29-1|TRBJ2-1
CTGKREWGEQFF
>-|TRBV28|TRBJ2-5
CASSISHLAGVRKTQYF
>few|TRBV2|TRBJ2-1
CAVGLAEANEQFF
>-|TRBV12-3/TRBV12-4|TRBJ1-5
CASSLRGTSNQPQHF
>-|TRBV11-2|TRBJ2-1
CASSSRGGEGEQFF
>few|TRBV28|TRBJ2-7
CASSTRGGGEPYEQYF
>many|TRBV5-1|TRBJ2-1
CASSPGLAAYNEQFF
>-|TRBV4-2|TRBJ2-3
CASSQDGLDPPSF
>few|TRBV25-1|TRBJ2-5
CASSDLQGAGETQYF
>-|TRBV7-9|TRBJ2-1
CASSLQGTQTYNEQFF
>few|TRBV5-1|TRBJ2-7
CASSLGQGGHEQYF
>few|TRBV9|TRBJ2-2
CASSVRQGLNTGELFF
>-|TRBV19|TRBJ2-3
CASGPVRGRADTQYF
>-|TRBV10-1|TRBJ2-3
CASSESASGTPDTQYF
>-|TRBV7-3|TRBJ2-1
CASSGGTGYNEQFF
>-|TRBV4-1|TRBJ2-3
CASSLTPAADTQYF
>few|TRBV28|TRBJ1-1
CASSSQGLNTEAFF
>few|TRBV18|TRBJ2-5
CASSPYRLAGSQETQYF
>-|TRBV5-1|TRBJ2-2
CASESTGGVTGELFF
>many|TRBV4-1|TRBJ1-2
CASSQEGYRESYGYTF
>few|TRBV7-9|TRBJ1-1
CASSLAAGQTEAFF
>-|TRBV5-5|TRBJ2-3
CASSDTTGTDTQYF
>few|TRBV2|TRBJ2-1
CASSQGTGKGNEQFF
>few|TRBV4-1|TRBJ2-1
CASSRKGQGEGPYNEQFF
>many|TRBV19|TRBJ2-1
CASSIVALAVSSYNEQFF
>-|TRBV2|TRBJ2-7
CASSDPTSGSYEQYF
>-|TRBV29-1|TRBJ2-2
CSVDASGGELFF
>-|TRBV9|TRBJ2-3
CASRASGRSTDTQYF
>-|TRBV7-6|TRBJ2-5
CASSLTEAGTQYF
>many|TRBV29-1|TRBJ2-1
CSVTGAGSYNEQFF
>-|TRBV7-9|TRBJ2-1
CASSSPGTSANEQFF
>few|TRBV4-1|TRBJ2-7
CASSVDRTVGYEQYF
>few|TRBV28|TRBJ2-7
CASSQGGPGQGGIPYEQYF
>-|TRBV5-1|TRBJ2-5
CASSLAGLAGVQETQYF
>many|TRBV20-1|TRBJ2-3
CSARRSTGSTDTQYF
>few|TRBV20-1|TRBJ1-5
CSAQQGGDSNQPQHF
>-|TRBV7-2|TRBJ1-1
CASSLGVGRTNTEAFF
>few|TRBV5-1|TRBJ1-4
CASSLRQGGGEKLFF
>-|TRBV12-3/TRBV12-4|TRBJ2-2
CACCLGGQGRNFNTGELFF
>many|TRBV19|TRBJ2-1
CASSTRTSGRAINEQFF
>few|TRBV28|TRBJ2-5
CASKRPGQGVGETQYF
>few|TRBV20-1|TRBJ2-5
CSGVKETQYF
>-|TRBV28|TRBJ2-1
CASISPLQYNEQFF
>few|TRBV10-3|TRBJ2-3
CAISDLSTDTQYF
>few|TRBV7-6|TRBJ2-7
CASSLGAQGYEQYF
>few|TRBV20-1|TRBJ2-1
CSALSGVNSYNEQFF
>-|TRBV20-1|TRBJ2-3
CSASPLASDTDTQYF
>-|TRBV20-1|TRBJ1-5
CSANPGQGNQPQHF
>-|TRBV24-1|TRBJ2-1
CATSDPPGGGYNEQFF